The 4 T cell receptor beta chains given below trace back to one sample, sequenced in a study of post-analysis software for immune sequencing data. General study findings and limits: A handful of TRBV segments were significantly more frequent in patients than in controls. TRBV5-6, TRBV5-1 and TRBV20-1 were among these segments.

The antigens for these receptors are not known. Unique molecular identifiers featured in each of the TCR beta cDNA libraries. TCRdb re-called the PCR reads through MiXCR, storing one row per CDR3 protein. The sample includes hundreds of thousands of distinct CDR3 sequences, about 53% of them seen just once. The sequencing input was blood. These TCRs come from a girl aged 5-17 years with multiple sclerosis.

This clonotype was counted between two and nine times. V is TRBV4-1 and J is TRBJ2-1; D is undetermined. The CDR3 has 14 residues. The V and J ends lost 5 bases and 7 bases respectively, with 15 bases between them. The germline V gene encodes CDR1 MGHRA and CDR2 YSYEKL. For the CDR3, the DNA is TGCGCCAGCAGCTCCCCCGCGTGGTCTAATGAGCAGTTCTTC. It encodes CASSSPAWSNEQFF.

The DNA of the CDR3 is TGTGCCAGCAGTGGGGACTACTACGAGCAGTACTTC. Translated, it gives CASSGDYYEQYF. The J gene is TRBJ2-4, the V gene TRBV12-3 or TRBV12-4; 7 nucleotides align to TRBD2. The J call is in doubt because the DNA end fits TRBJ2-7 better. This CDR3 region has 12 residues.

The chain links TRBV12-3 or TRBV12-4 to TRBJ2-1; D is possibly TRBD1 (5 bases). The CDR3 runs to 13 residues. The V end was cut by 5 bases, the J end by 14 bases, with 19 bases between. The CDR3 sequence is CASSPRLRDAEFF. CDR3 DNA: TGTGCCAGCAGTCCCCGCCTCAGGGATGCGGAGTTCTTC.

The CDR3 DNA is TGTGCCAGCAGTTTATCCCAGCCCCTGACACGCCTGGGGCCTAACTATGGCTACACCTTC. It specifies CASSLSQPLTRLGPNYGYTF. The V and J genes are TRBV27 and TRBJ1-2; D may be TRBD1 (5 bases). V was trimmed by 0 bases and J by 0 bases, leaving 23 bases between them. Per the germline V gene, CDR1 is MNHEY and CDR2 is SMNVEV (reference sequence). The CDR3 runs to 20 residues.